Reported below is one T cell receptor (beta chain). This entry belongs to a study of T cell changes during pregnancy in multiple sclerosis. Sequencing used immunoSEQ multiplex PCR; TCRdb keeps in-frame clones, though not all of them. The profile shows 61,000 or so clones, 93% of them singletons. The V gene's germline CDR1 is MGHRA and CDR2 YSYEKL. There are 18 residues in the CDR3. V lost 1 base and J lost 0, with 16 bases in between. The receptor comes from a female donor with multiple sclerosis, enrolled in a pregnancy study. The rearrangement uses TRBV4-1 and TRBJ2-1, with D possibly TRBD1 on 5 matching bases. This specimen consisted of CD4+ T cells from peripheral blood mononuclear cells, obtained before pregnancy. The CDR3 DNA reads TGCGCCAGCAGCCAAGTATTTGTGAGACAGAGCTCCTACAATGAGCAGTTCTTC. Translated, it gives CASSQVFVRQSSYNEQFF.